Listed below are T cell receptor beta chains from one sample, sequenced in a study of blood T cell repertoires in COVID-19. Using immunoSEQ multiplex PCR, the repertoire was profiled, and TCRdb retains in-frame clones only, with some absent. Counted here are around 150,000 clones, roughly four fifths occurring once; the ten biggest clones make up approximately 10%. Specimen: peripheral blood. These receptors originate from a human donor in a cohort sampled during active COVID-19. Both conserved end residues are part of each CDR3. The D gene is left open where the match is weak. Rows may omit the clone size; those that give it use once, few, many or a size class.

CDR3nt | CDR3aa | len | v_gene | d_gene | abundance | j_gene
TGTGCCAGCAGTTACTCCTCCAATGGACGGGTTTCGGGACAGGGGTTCAACGAGCAGTACTTC | CASSYSSNGRVSGQGFNEQYF | 21 | TRBV6-2/TRBV6-3 | TRBD1 | . | TRBJ2-7
TGTGCCAGTAGTCCCCGAGGGGGGGTGGCCAAAAACATTCAGTACTTC | CASSPRGGVAKNIQYF | 16 | TRBV19 | . | few | TRBJ2-4
TGTGCCAGCAGCTGGGACAGGGGGCTGTACGAGCAGTACTTC | CASSWDRGLYEQYF | 14 | TRBV5-6 | TRBD1 | . | TRBJ2-7
TGTGCCAGCAGTTACTCCCCCGGGGGGCTCGACTATGGCTACACCTTC | CASSYSPGGLDYGYTF | 16 | TRBV6-5 | . | few | TRBJ1-2
TGTGCCAGCATAGGACAGGGCTTCTCACCCCTCCACTTT | CASIGQGFSPLHF | 13 | TRBV6-5 | TRBD1 | . | TRBJ1-6
TGTGCCAGCAGTGTTAGCGAGACCGGGGAGCTGTTTTTT | CASSVSETGELFF | 13 | TRBV7-9 | . | . | TRBJ2-2
TGTGCCAGCAGCTTAGGTCGAGGGTATAACACCGGGGAGCTGTTTTTT | CASSLGRGYNTGELFF | 16 | TRBV7-2 | . | . | TRBJ2-2
TGTGCCAGCAGCCAAGCGGGGGGGCCAGGGGAGACCCAGTACTTC | CASSQAGGPGETQYF | 15 | TRBV7-9 | TRBD2 | . | TRBJ2-5
TGTGCCACCAGTGAACCTACCGGGACAGGGTATCGCGGGGAGCTGTTTTTT | CATSEPTGTGYRGELFF | 17 | TRBV24-1 | TRBD1 | . | TRBJ2-2
TGTGCCAGCAGCCAAGGCGGGGTTCCCAATGAGCAGTTCTTC | CASSQGGVPNEQFF | 14 | TRBV9 | . | . | TRBJ2-1
TGTGCCTGGAAGATCGGGACAGGGGAACATTCACCCCTCCACTTT | CAWKIGTGEHSPLHF | 15 | TRBV30 | TRBD1 | few | TRBJ1-6
TGTGCCAGCAGCTTAGTCGGAGGGGACGCCTACGAGCAGTACTTC | CASSLVGGDAYEQYF | 15 | TRBV7-6 | . | . | TRBJ2-7
TGTGCCAGCAGCTCCCGACAGGGGAGTGAAGCTTTCTTT | CASSSRQGSEAFF | 13 | TRBV11-2 | TRBD1 | . | TRBJ1-1
TGCGCCAGCAGCCTAGGACACCCTGGGGGCTACACCTTC | CASSLGHPGGYTF | 13 | TRBV5-1 | . | . | TRBJ1-2
TGTGCCAGCAGTTACTTAGAAGACACCATATATTTT | CASSYLEDTIYF | 12 | TRBV6-6 | . | . | TRBJ1-3
TGTGCCAGCAGTCCGTCGGGGGGGACGGATGGCTACACCTTC | CASSPSGGTDGYTF | 14 | TRBV27 | . | . | TRBJ1-2
TGTGCCACCAGCGAAATGACAGGCTCGAACACTGAAGCTTTCTTT | CATSEMTGSNTEAFF | 15 | TRBV15 | . | . | TRBJ1-1
TGTGCCAGCAGTTGGGTCGGGGGGGCTGGAGATACGCAGTATTTT | CASSWVGGAGDTQYF | 15 | TRBV6-5 | TRBD2 | once | TRBJ2-3
TGTGCCAGCAGCCCGACAGGGAATAATTCACCCCTCCACTTT | CASSPTGNNSPLHF | 14 | TRBV7-2 | TRBD1 | . | TRBJ1-6
TGTGCCAGCAGTTACACCGGGACAGGGAGCACAGATACGCAGTATTTT | CASSYTGTGSTDTQYF | 16 | TRBV6-5 | TRBD1 | . | TRBJ2-3
TGCGCCAGCAGCCAAGCTCCCCTGGCGGGAGTAGCATGGGAGCAGTTCTTC | CASSQAPLAGVAWEQFF | 17 | TRBV4-1 | TRBD2 | . | TRBJ2-1
TGTGCCAGCAGTCTTAGCCCCCCTGGGTTAACGAACACCGGGGAGCTGTTTTTT | CASSLSPPGLTNTGELFF | 18 | TRBV7-2 | . | . | TRBJ2-2
TGTGCCAGCAGTTACTCGAATGGGGAGGATCAGCCCCAGCATTTT | CASSYSNGEDQPQHF | 15 | TRBV6-5 | . | . | TRBJ1-5
TGTGCCAGCAGTTCACACCGGGTCGATCAAGAGACCCAGTACTTC | CASSSHRVDQETQYF | 15 | TRBV6-2/TRBV6-3 | . | . | TRBJ2-5
TGCGCCAGCAGTGAGTCCAACAGGGGAAACTACGAGCAGTACTTC | CASSESNRGNYEQYF | 15 | TRBV10-1 | TRBD1 | . | TRBJ2-7
TGTGCCAGCAGCTTAGCGCGGCAGGGGTACACCGGGGAGCTGTTTTTT | CASSLARQGYTGELFF | 16 | TRBV7-8 | . | once | TRBJ2-2
TGCGCCAGCAGCTTACAGGGCATCACAGATACGCAGTATTTT | CASSLQGITDTQYF | 14 | TRBV5-1 | . | . | TRBJ2-3
TGCGCCAGCAGCTCACACCAGGGCTACGAGCAGTACTTC | CASSSHQGYEQYF | 13 | TRBV5-1 | . | . | TRBJ2-7
TGTGCCAGCAGCTTAGCGTATGGGGACAGGGCTCTCGATGAGCAGTTCTTC | CASSLAYGDRALDEQFF | 17 | TRBV7-8 | TRBD1 | . | TRBJ2-1
TGTGCCAGCAGCTTGGGGGGACTCGGAACCAATGAGCAGTTCTTC | CASSLGGLGTNEQFF | 15 | TRBV5-6 | . | . | TRBJ2-1
TGCGCCAGCAGCTTGGATCCGGGATCTGGGGCCAACGTCCTGACTTTC | CASSLDPGSGANVLTF | 16 | TRBV5-1 | . | . | TRBJ2-6
TGTGCCACCAGCAGAGATCAGGGCAGCACGGAGCAGTTCTTC | CATSRDQGSTEQFF | 14 | TRBV15 | . | . | TRBJ2-1
TGTGCCTGGAGTGCGGGACAGGGAAATCAGCCCCAGCATTTT | CAWSAGQGNQPQHF | 14 | TRBV30 | TRBD1 | . | TRBJ1-5
TGTGCCAGCAGCTTAGGAGGGGTGGGCGGGAGCGATGAGCAGTTCTTC | CASSLGGVGGSDEQFF | 16 | TRBV11-3 | TRBD2 | . | TRBJ2-1
TGTGCCAGCAATGGATGGGACAGGGGGCCCTACGAGCAGTACTTC | CASNGWDRGPYEQYF | 15 | TRBV6-5 | TRBD1 | . | TRBJ2-7